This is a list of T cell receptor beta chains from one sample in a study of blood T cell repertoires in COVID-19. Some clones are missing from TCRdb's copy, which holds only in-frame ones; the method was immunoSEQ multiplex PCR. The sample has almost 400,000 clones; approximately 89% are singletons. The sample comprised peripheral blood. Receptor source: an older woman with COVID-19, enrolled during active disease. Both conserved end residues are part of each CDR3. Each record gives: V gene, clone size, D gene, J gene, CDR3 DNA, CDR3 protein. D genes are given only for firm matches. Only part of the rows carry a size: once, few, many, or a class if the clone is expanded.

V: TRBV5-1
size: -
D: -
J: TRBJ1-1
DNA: TGCGCCAGCCACCCGGCAACGGGGAACACTGAAGCTTTCTTT
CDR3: CASHPATGNTEAFF

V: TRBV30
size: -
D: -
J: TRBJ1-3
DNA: TGTGCCTGGAGTGTCGGGGGAAATGGAAACACCATATATTTT
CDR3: CAWSVGGNGNTIYF

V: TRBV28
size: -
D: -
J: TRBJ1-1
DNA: TGTGCCAGCAGGGTACCCTCTCGGACTGAAGCTTTCTTT
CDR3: CASRVPSRTEAFF

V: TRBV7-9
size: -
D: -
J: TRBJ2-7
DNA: TGTGCCAGCAGCCATGAAAGTAGGGGGTCCGAATCCTACGAGCAGTACTTC
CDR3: CASSHESRGSESYEQYF

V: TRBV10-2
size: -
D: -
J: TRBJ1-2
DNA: TGCGCCACCACACAGACAGGCCCTAACTATGGCTACACCTTC
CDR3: CATTQTGPNYGYTF

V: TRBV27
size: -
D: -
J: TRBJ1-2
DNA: TGTGCCAGCAGTTTAAGGCAGACTCGCTATGGCTACACCTTC
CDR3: CASSLRQTRYGYTF

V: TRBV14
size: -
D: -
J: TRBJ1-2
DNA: TGTGCCAGCACAGGTTCGCCGGCGTATGGCTACACCTTC
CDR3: CASTGSPAYGYTF

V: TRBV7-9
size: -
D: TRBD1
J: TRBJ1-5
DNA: TGTGCCAGCAGCCAAGGGACAGATCCCAATCAGCCCCAGCATTTT
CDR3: CASSQGTDPNQPQHF

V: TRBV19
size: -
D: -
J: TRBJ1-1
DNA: TGTGCCAGTAGTATTAATTCGAACACTGAAGCTTTCTTT
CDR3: CASSINSNTEAFF

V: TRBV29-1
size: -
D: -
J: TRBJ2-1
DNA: TGCAGCGTTGTAACTAGTTTGGTCTCCAATGAGCAGTTCTTC
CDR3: CSVVTSLVSNEQFF

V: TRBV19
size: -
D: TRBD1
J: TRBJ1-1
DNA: TGTGCCAGTAGTCCCCCTAGGGACAGGGGAGAAGCTTTCTTT
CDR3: CASSPPRDRGEAFF

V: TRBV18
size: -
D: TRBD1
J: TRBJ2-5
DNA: TGTGCCAGCTCACCAGGGACAGTTCTCTTGACCCAGTACTTC
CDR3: CASSPGTVLLTQYF

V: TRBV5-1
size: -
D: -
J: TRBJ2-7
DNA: TGCGCCAGCAGCCAATCCTCGACAGGCGCCTACGAGCAGTACTTC
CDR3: CASSQSSTGAYEQYF

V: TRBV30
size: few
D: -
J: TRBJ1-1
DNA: TGTGCCTGGAGTCAAGCACCGAACACTGAAGCTTTCTTT
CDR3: CAWSQAPNTEAFF

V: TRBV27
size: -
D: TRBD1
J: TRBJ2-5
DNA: TGTGCCAGCCGAGGGACAGGGGTACGGACCCAGTACTTC
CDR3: CASRGTGVRTQYF

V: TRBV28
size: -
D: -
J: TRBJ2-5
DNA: TGTGCCAGCAGTGCCGGGAAGGGGGAAGAGACCCAGTACTTC
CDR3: CASSAGKGEETQYF